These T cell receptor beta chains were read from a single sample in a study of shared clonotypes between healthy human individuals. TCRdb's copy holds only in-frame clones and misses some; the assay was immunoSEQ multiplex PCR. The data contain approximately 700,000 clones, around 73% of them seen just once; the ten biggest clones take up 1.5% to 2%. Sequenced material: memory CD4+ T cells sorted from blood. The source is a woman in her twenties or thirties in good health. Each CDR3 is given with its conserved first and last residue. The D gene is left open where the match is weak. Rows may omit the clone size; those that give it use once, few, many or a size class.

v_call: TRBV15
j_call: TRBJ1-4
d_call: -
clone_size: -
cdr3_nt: TGTGCCACCAGCAGTTACACCGCAACTAATGAAAAACTGTTTTTT
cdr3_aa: CATSSYTATNEKLFF

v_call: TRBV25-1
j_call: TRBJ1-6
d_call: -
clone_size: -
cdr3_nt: TGTGCCAGCAGTGTGGGAAGTGATTCACCCCTCCACTTT
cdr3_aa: CASSVGSDSPLHF

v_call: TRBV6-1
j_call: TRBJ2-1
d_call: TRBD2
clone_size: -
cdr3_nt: TGTGCCAGCACCCCGGGACTAGCCAAAGTCGAGCAGTTCTTC
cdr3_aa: CASTPGLAKVEQFF

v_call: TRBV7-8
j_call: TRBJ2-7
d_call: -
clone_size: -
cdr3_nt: TGTGCCAGCAGCTTAGGGGCAGGTAGTGGCTACGAGCAGTACTTC
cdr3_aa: CASSLGAGSGYEQYF

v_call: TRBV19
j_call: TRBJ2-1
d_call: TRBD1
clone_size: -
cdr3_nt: TGTGCCAGTAGTCGAACAGGGGGCAATATATACAATGAGCAGTTCTTC
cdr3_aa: CASSRTGGNIYNEQFF

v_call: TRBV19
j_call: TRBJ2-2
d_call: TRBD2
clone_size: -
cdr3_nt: TGTGCCAGTAGAAACCATGTGACTAGCGGGAACACCGGGGAGCTGTTTTTT
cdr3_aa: CASRNHVTSGNTGELFF

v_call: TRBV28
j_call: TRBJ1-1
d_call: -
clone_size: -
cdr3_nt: TGTGCCAGCAGTTTAGTCGGCCGGAACACTGAAGCTTTCTTT
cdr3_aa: CASSLVGRNTEAFF

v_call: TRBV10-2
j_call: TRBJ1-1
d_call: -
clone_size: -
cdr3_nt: TGCGCCAGCAGTGAGTCACGGGGCACTGAAGCTTTCTTT
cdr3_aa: CASSESRGTEAFF

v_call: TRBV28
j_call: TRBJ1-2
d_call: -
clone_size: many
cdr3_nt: TGTGCCAGCAGAGCGGACAAGGTTTACACCTTC
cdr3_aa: CASRADKVYTF

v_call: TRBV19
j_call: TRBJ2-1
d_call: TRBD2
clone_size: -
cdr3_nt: TGTGCCAGTAGTGGACTAGCTGGCGATGAGCAGTTCTTC
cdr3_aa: CASSGLAGDEQFF

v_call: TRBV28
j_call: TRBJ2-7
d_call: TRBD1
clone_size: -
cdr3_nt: TGTGCCAGCAGCGACCCGGGACAGGGGGCTTACGAGCAGTACTTC
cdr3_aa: CASSDPGQGAYEQYF

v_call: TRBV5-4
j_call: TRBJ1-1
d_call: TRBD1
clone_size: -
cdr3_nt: TGTGCCAGCAGCTTGGCCGCGACAGGGGGCTTAGCTGAAGCTTTCTTT
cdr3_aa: CASSLAATGGLAEAFF

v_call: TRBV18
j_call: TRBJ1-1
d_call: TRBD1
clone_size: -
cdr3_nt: TGTGCCAGCTCACCACCGGGACAGGGAGGGGCTTTCTTT
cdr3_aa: CASSPPGQGGAFF

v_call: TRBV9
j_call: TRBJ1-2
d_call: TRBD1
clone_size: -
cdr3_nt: TGTGCCAGCAGCGTTGACAGGGAGACTGGCTACACCTTC
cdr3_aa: CASSVDRETGYTF

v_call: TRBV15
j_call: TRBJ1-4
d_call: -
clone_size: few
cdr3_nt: TGTGCCACCGCGAGACAGAGAGCAGAAAAACTGTTTTTT
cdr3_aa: CATARQRAEKLFF

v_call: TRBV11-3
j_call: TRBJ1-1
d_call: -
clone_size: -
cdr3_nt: TGTGCCAGCAGCTTAAGTGGGAACACTGAAGCTTTCTTT
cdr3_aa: CASSLSGNTEAFF

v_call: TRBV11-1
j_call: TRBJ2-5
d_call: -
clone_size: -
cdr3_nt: TGTGCCAGCAGCCCTGGACCCCACCAAGAGACCCAGTACTTC
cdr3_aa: CASSPGPHQETQYF

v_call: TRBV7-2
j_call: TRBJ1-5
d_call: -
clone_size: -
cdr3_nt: TGTGCCAGCAGCCACGGGGGCAGGGAAAATCAGCCCCAGCATTTT
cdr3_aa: CASSHGGRENQPQHF

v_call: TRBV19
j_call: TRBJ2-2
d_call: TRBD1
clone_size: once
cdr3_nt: TGTGCCAGTAAGGGGACAGCCGATACCGGGGAGCTGTTTTTT
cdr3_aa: CASKGTADTGELFF

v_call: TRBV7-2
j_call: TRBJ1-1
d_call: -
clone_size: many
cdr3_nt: TGTGCCAGCAGCGCAGTCACAGGGTTGGGCACTGAAGCTTTCTTT
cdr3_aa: CASSAVTGLGTEAFF

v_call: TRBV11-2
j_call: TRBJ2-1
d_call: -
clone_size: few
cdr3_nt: TGTGCCAGCAGCAAAGGACAGAGCTCCTACAATGAGCAGTTCTTC
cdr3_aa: CASSKGQSSYNEQFF

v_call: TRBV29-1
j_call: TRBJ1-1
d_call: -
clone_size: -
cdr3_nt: TGCAGCGTTCGGGGGCGCTTGCCCACTGAAGCTTTCTTT
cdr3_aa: CSVRGRLPTEAFF

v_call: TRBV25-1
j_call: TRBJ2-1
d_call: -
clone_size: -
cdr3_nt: TGTGCCAGCCGGACCGGGACGGACGAAAATGAGCAGTTCTTC
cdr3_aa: CASRTGTDENEQFF

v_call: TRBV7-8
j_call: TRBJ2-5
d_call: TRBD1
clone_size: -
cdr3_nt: TGTGCCAGCAGAGGACAGGCACAAGAGACCCAGTACTTC
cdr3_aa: CASRGQAQETQYF

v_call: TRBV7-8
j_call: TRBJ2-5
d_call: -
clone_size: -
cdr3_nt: TGTGCCAGCAGCTTATGGGGGGCGAGTCAAGAGACCCAGTACTTC
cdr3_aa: CASSLWGASQETQYF

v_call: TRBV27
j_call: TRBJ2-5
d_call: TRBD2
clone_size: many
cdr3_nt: TGTGCCAGCAGTCGCCAGACTAGCTTCCAAGAGACCCAGTACTTC
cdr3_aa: CASSRQTSFQETQYF

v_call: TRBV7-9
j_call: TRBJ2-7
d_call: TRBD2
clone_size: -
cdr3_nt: TGTGCCAGCAGCTTAATAACCACTAGCGGGAAACCCTACGAGCAGTACTTC
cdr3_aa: CASSLITTSGKPYEQYF

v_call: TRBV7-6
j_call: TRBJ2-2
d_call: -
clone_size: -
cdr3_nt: TGTGCCAGCAGCTCTAGCAGGGTTTCCGGGGAGCTGTTTTTT
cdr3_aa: CASSSSRVSGELFF

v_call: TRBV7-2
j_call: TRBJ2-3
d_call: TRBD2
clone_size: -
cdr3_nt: TGTGCCAGCAGCTTAATGGCAGCGGGACTCACAGATACGCAGTATTTT
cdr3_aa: CASSLMAAGLTDTQYF

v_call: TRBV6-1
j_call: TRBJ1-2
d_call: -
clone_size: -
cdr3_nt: TGTGCCAGCAGTCCTCAGGGGAACTATGGCTACACCTTC
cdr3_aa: CASSPQGNYGYTF

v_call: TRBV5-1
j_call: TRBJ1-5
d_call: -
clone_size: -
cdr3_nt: TGCGCCAGCAGCTTGGGGGGGAGCAATCAGCCCCAGCATTTT
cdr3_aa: CASSLGGSNQPQHF

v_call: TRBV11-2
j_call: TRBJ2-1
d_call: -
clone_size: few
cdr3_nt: TGTGCCAGCAGCACCAGGGGAGGGAATGAGCAGTTCTTC
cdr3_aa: CASSTRGGNEQFF